The 8 T cell receptor beta chains below were found in one sample sequenced in a study of T cell responses to AZD1222 COVID-19 vaccine. Profiling relied on immunoSEQ multiplex PCR, and the TCRdb table lists in-frame clones only, not all of them. The sample lists more than 60,000 clones, more than 65% occurring once. The input for sequencing was peripheral blood, taken on day 0 of AZD1222 vaccination. These receptors all come from an adult in good health.

The gene calls are TRBV7-8 and TRBJ2-7, with D perhaps TRBD2 (5 bases). CDR3 length: 15 amino acids. Trimming took off 1 base at V and 2 bases at J, with 12 bases between the two ends. Per germline, CDR1 SGHVS and CDR2 FQNEAQ. The CDR3 region has the DNA TGTGCCAGCAGCTTAGTGGGGAGTGGGCCCTACGAGCAGTACTTC. Its protein product is CASSLVGSGPYEQYF.

V is TRBV27 and J is TRBJ2-6; a weak D match, TRBD1 (5 bases). The germline V and J ends were trimmed by 3 bases and 0 bases, with 12 bases remaining between them. CDR3 length: 17 residues. Per germline, CDR1 MNHEY and CDR2 SMNVEV (reference sequence). In DNA form, the CDR3 reads TGTGCCAGCAGTTTCTGGGGCAGCTCCTCTGGGGCCAACGTCCTGACTTTC. Amino acids: CASSFWGSSSGANVLTF.

The V and J genes are TRBV6-2 or TRBV6-3 and TRBJ2-1, with TRBD2 identical over 7 bases. After removal of 2 bases from V and 6 bases from J, the junction contained 13 bases not matched to a gene. From germline, CDR1 is MNHEY and CDR2 SVGEGT. The CDR3 contains 17 residues. Written as DNA, the CDR3 is TGTGCCAGCAGTTACGGGAGGGGAAGGTCTACGGGCAATGAGCAGTTCTTC. Protein sequence: CASSYGRGRSTGNEQFF.

This chain uses TRBV13 with TRBJ2-3, with TRBD1 identical over 8 bases. Germline V gives CDR1 PRHDT, CDR2 FYEKMQ (reference sequence). Trimming cost V 2 bases and J 2 bases; bases outside gene matches: 6. This CDR3 has 16 amino acids. The CDR3 bases are TGTGCCAGCAGCTTAAGAGCAGGGGGCAACACAGATACGCAGTATTTT. Translating gives CASSLRAGGNTDTQYF.

The genes are TRBV29-1 and TRBJ1-2; D gene unclear. Trimming shortened V by 0 bases and J by 5 bases, and 10 bases separated the two germline ends. Per germline, CDR1 SQVTM and CDR2 ANQGSEA. The CDR3 runs to 13 residues. The DNA for the CDR3 is TGCAGCGTTGAAGATTCGAGTCTTTATGGCTACACCTTC. This sequence encodes CSVEDSSLYGYTF.

The chain uses TRBV28 and TRBJ2-7, with 8 bases lining up with TRBD1. This CDR3 has 14 amino acids. Germline V gene sequence: CDR1 MDHEN, CDR2 SYDVKM. Germline trimming cut 6 bases from V and 3 bases from J; bases unmatched to any gene: 7. The CDR3 DNA sequence: TGTGCCAGCAGGTACAGGGGGGACTTCTACGAGCAGTACTTC. Its translation: CASRYRGDFYEQYF.

The CDR3 DNA follows: TGTGCCAGCAGCTCGCCCCCAGGGGGCTATGGCTACACCTTC. Translation gives CASSSPPGGYGYTF. The J gene is TRBJ1-2, the V gene TRBV7-2; 7 nucleotides line up with TRBD1. This CDR3 region has 14 residues. The ends lost 4 bases at V and 4 bases at J; junction bases unmatched: 6. Looked up from germline, CDR1 is SGHTA and CDR2 is FQGNSA. The whole variable domain, filled in from reference TRBV7-2 and TRBJ1-2, reads GAGVSQSPSNKVTEKGKDVELRCDPISGHTALYWYRQSLGQGLEFLIYFQGNSAPDKSGLPSDRFSAERTGGSVSTLTIQRTQQEDSAVYLCASSSPPGGYGYTFGSGTRLTVV.

This clone appeared once. The chain carries TRBV9 and TRBJ2-1; D may be TRBD2 (6 bases). CDR3 length: 17 amino acids. Germline values: CDR1 SGDLS, CDR2 YYNGEE. V was shortened by 5 bases and J by 4 bases, with 22 bases between the two germline ends. In DNA, the CDR3 is TGTGCCAGCAGTGCCACCCTCGGAGGGGAGGTGTACAATGAGCAGTTCTTC. Translated: CASSATLGGEVYNEQFF.